These 9 T cell receptor beta chains originate from one sample sequenced in a study of beta chain features in type 1 diabetes. Expressed TCRB transcripts were sequenced because the isolated RNA had all been reverse transcribed beforehand. Clones were sequenced by immunoSEQ multiplex PCR, and TCRdb holds only the in-frame ones, with some missing. The sample shows under 550,000 clones, over 9.5% of them seen only once. Input material: naive CD4+ T cells from blood. The source of these receptors is a young woman in good health.

The sample holds a few counts of this clone. The chain combines TRBV19 with TRBJ2-6; no firm D call. This CDR3 has 20 amino acids. Germline V CDR1 and CDR2: LNHDA, SQIVND (reference sequence). V dropped 7 bases and J dropped 0 bases, with 25 bases sitting between them. CDR3 in DNA: TGTGCCAGTACCACCTTTCGAAGGTCCAATCATAGCTCTGGGGCCAACGTCCTGACTTTC. Protein sequence: CASTTFRRSNHSSGANVLTF. Full variable domain (remainder filled in from reference TRBV19 and TRBJ2-6): DGGITQSPKYLFRKEGQNVTLSCEQNLNHDAMYWYRQDPGQGLRLIYYSQIVNDFQKGDIAEGYSVSREKKESFPLTVTSAQKNPTAFYLCASTTFRRSNHSSGANVLTFGAGSRLTVL.

The rearrangement joins TRBV18 to TRBJ2-7; 10 positions agree with TRBD1. Trimming took 3 bases from V and 6 from J; bases not matched to a gene: 2. The CDR3 contains 13 residues. CDR1 and CDR2 (germline): KGHSH, LQKENI. DNA for the CDR3: TGTGCCAGCTCACCCGGGACAGGGGTCGAGCAGTACTTC. Protein: CASSPGTGVEQYF.

This chain joins TRBV2 and TRBJ2-5, with TRBD2 identical over 9 bases. Per germline, CDR1 SNHLY and CDR2 FYNNEI. Losses at the gene ends were 3 bases for V and 7 bases for J; bases not matched to a gene: 9. The CDR3 runs 15 residues. CDR3 residues: CASSEKLAGAVTQYF. Here the CDR3 DNA reads TGTGCCAGCAGTGAGAAACTAGCGGGTGCCGTGACCCAGTACTTC.

This rearrangement joins TRBV10-2 to TRBJ2-5, with TRBD1 identical over 7 bases. The germline V gene encodes CDR1 WSHSY and CDR2 SAAADI. J lost 5 bases, V lost 3 bases, and 9 bases had no gene match. The CDR3 length is 15 residues. CDR3 sequence reads: CASSDFATGTETQYF. The CDR3 coding sequence is TGCGCCAGCAGTGATTTCGCGACAGGGACGGAGACCCAGTACTTC.

Comments on this clone: This specimen includes other DNA sequences encoding the same CDR3. The chain employs TRBV7-2 and TRBJ2-5; TRBD2 aligns across 11 bases. The V and J ends lost 1 base and 4 bases, in that order; junction bases with no gene match: 2. This CDR3 region has 15 residues. The germline V gene has CDR1 SGHTA and CDR2 FQGNSA. The CDR3 reads CASSLGSGRGETQYF. CDR3 bases: TGTGCCAGCAGCTTAGGTAGCGGGAGGGGAGAGACCCAGTACTTC.

This clone came up a few times. At the DNA level, this CDR3 is encoded by other sequences in the same sample as well. The gene calls are TRBV7-2 and TRBJ2-3; D is undetermined. Germline V gives CDR1 SGHTA, CDR2 FQGNSA. Deletions cut 1 base from V and 4 bases from J, with 6 bases between. The CDR3 contains 13 residues. This CDR3 is CASSLVPADTQYF. The CDR3, as DNA: TGTGCCAGCAGCTTAGTACCCGCAGATACGCAGTATTTT.

There are a few counts of this clone. V is TRBV4-1 and J is TRBJ2-3; D is possibly TRBD2 (5 bases). CDR1 and CDR2 (germline): MGHRA, YSYEKL. Trimming pared 4 bases from V and 3 bases from J, leaving 11 bases between. CDR3 length: 14 amino acids. The CDR3 nucleotides read TGCGCCAGCAGCCTGAGTGGGAGAACAGATACGCAGTATTTT. It is translated as CASSLSGRTDTQYF.

The CDR3 here is CASSSKGSSGIQYF. The CDR3 DNA sequence: TGTGCCAGCAGCTCGAAGGGGTCCTCGGGCATTCAGTACTTC. This chain connects TRBV5-4 to TRBJ2-4; possible D gene TRBD1, 5 bases. Germline CDR1 reads SGHNT; CDR2 reads YYREEE (reference sequence). The length of the CDR3 is 14 residues. The V and J ends lost 3 bases and 9 bases respectively, with 16 bases between them.

V and J are TRBV7-9 and TRBJ1-2; D is possibly TRBD1 (5 bases). CDR1 and CDR2 from the germline V gene are SEHNR and FQNEAQ (reference sequence). Trimming removed 1 base at V and 6 bases at J, with 9 bases between. The CDR3 consists of 13 residues. The CDR3 DNA follows: TGTGCCAGCAGCTTAGGGGACCGGGATGGCTACACCTTC. It codes for CASSLGDRDGYTF.